The 19 T cell receptor beta chains in this list originate from one sample, sequenced in a study of human T cells and chemical hapten exposure (dated by TCRdb to about 2021). The time point tag for this specimen amounts to: patch test 1, 2 weeks after DPC sensitization. The sample's treatment or condition label, in plain terms: therapeutic diphenylcyclopropenone sensitization with weekly scalp DPC. Library creation used RACE. TCRdb names NextSeq 500 as the instrument used. The public sequencing data were trimmed at Q25 with fastp and processed into clonotypes with MiXCR by TCRdb, which kept only in-frame beta chains. When rows share a CDR3 protein, they turn into one entry using the most common DNA and genes. Here the sample has approximately 60,000 distinct CDR3 sequences; 7% to 10% occur a single time. The top ten constitute 10% to 15% of the sample. This specimen consisted of whole blood, obtained in connection with sensitization to the hapten diphenylcyclopropenone (DPC). Every receptor here comes from a woman between 40 and 55 years old with alopecia areata. Some clones in this sample may be carry-over from other donors' samples.

This clonotype was seen many times. V and J are TRBV4-2 and TRBJ2-7; TRBD2 aligns across 10 bases. CDR3 length: 18 residues. Germline V lookup: CDR1 LGHNA, CDR2 YNFKEQ. V gave up 0 bases and J gave up 2 bases; unmatched junction bases: 10. The CDR3 DNA is TGTGCCAGCAGCCAAGACACCCCTATTAGCGGGGGGACCTACGAGCAGTACTTC. This encodes CASSQDTPISGGTYEQYF.

This clonotype was seen many times. V gene TRBV3-1 combines with J gene TRBJ2-7, with 7 bases that match TRBD2. The length of the CDR3 is 14 residues. Germline V CDR1 and CDR2: LGHDT, YNNKEL (reference sequence). Trimming cost V 4 bases and J 1 base; bases outside gene matches: 4. CDR3 protein: CASSPGTTSYEQYF. DNA of the CDR3: TGTGCCAGCAGCCCAGGGACTACTTCCTACGAGCAGTACTTC.

This clonotype has a count of ten or more. The chain employs TRBV7-2 and TRBJ1-2; D is perhaps TRBD1 (5 bases). Germline V lookup: CDR1 SGHTA, CDR2 FQGNSA. The ends were cut back, 5 bases at V and 2 bases at J, with 12 bases in the middle. The CDR3 runs to 14 residues. CDR3 sequence reads: CASSQVNRNYGYTF. The CDR3 DNA follows: TGTGCCAGCAGCCAGGTGAACAGGAACTATGGCTACACCTTC.

In its sample, this clonotype was seen a few times. V gene TRBV5-1 combines with J gene TRBJ2-5; D is possibly TRBD1 or TRBD2 (5 bases each). CDR3 length equals 15 residues. V dropped 0 bases and J dropped 5 bases, with 14 bases sitting between them. CDR1 SGHRS and CDR2 YFSETQ come from the germline V gene. The CDR3 DNA sequence: TGCGCCAGCAGCTTGGAGGGACCCCGATTGGAGACCCAGTACTTC. Amino acid sequence: CASSLEGPRLETQYF. The entire variable domain, with the rest obtained from reference TRBV5-1 and TRBJ2-5, is as follows: KAGVTQTPRYLIKTRGQQVTLSCSPISGHRSVSWYQQTPGQGLQFLFEYFSETQRNKGNFPGRFSGRQFSNSRSEMNVSTLELGDSALYLCASSLEGPRLETQYFGPGTRLLVL.

This clonotype was picked up many times. The chain is built from TRBV30 and TRBJ2-3; possibly TRBD1 for D (6 bases). The CDR3 sequence is 13 residues long. Trimming took off 8 bases at V and 2 bases at J, with 14 bases between the two ends. CDR1 GTSNPN and CDR2 SVGIG come from the germline V gene (reference sequence). The CDR3 sequence: CAGATGLTDTQYF. The CDR3 nucleotides are TGTGCCGGAGCGACAGGACTCACAGATACGCAGTATTTT. Full variable domain (remainder filled in from reference TRBV30 and TRBJ2-3): SQTIHQWPATLVQPVGSPLSLECTVEGTSNPNLYWYRQAAGRGLQLLFYSVGIGQISSEVPQNLSASRPQDRQFILSSKKLLLSDSGFYLCAGATGLTDTQYFGPGTRLTVL.

In this sample, this clonotype turned up many times. The junction and the germline gene differ at one end; a read error may be behind it. The chain is built from TRBV18 and TRBJ2-3; D ambiguous. The CDR3 is 13 residues long. Germline V gene data show CDR1 as KGHSH and CDR2 as LQKENI. The DNA of the CDR3 is TGTGTCAGCTCACCCCTGAGAGGAGATACGCAGTATTTT. Translation: CVSSPLRGDTQYF.

V usage is TRBV7-9 and J usage is TRBJ2-7; 8 bases are shared with TRBD1. CDR1 is SEHNR and CDR2 is FQNEAQ in the germline V gene (reference sequence). The CDR3 sequence is 15 residues long. V lost 5 bases and J lost 2; bases outside the gene matches: 8. The CDR3 DNA reads as TGTGCCAGCAGCCCCCGGGACAGGCCTACCTACGAGCAGTACTTC. The encoded protein is CASSPRDRPTYEQYF.

This clonotype was observed many times. The chain couples TRBV20-1 to TRBJ1-3; 7 bases are shared with TRBD1. Germline V gene sequence: CDR1 DFQATT, CDR2 SNEGSKA (reference sequence). V was pared by 3 bases and J by 4 bases, with 3 bases of the junction left unmatched. The CDR3 has 13 residues. CDR3 DNA sequence: TGCAGTGCTAGGCAGGGGGGAGGAAACACCATATATTTT. It translates to CSARQGGGNTIYF.

The gene calls are TRBV28 and TRBJ1-6; 7 nucleotides line up with TRBD1. CDR1 is MDHEN and CDR2 is SYDVKM in the germline V gene. The ends lost 9 bases at V and 6 bases at J; junction bases unmatched: 8. The CDR3 runs 14 residues. CDR3 in DNA: TGTGCCAGTCGGCTCAGGGGGAGTAATTCACCCCTCCACTTT. The encoded protein is CASRLRGSNSPLHF.

Ten or more counts support this clonotype. J is TRBJ1-5 and V is TRBV27, with D perhaps matching TRBD1 (5 bases). The CDR3 is 14 residues long. Trimming cost V 3 bases and J 2 bases, with 8 bases left between them. CDR1 is MNHEY and CDR2 is SMNVEV in the germline V gene (reference sequence). The CDR3 spells CASSLGGGNQPQHF. DNA of the CDR3: TGTGCCAGCAGTTTGGGGGGTGGCAATCAGCCCCAGCATTTT.

This clonotype was counted between two and nine times. V is TRBV5-1 and J is TRBJ2-2; the match to TRBD1 covers 9 bases. CDR1 and CDR2 (germline): SGHRS, YFSETQ. The CDR3 is made up of 14 amino acids. The V segment lost 3 bases and the J segment 6 bases; nucleotides outside the gene matches: 3. Written as DNA, the CDR3 is TGCGCCAGCAGCTGGGGACAGGGCGCCGGGGAGCTGTTTTTT. It yields the protein CASSWGQGAGELFF.

The chain combines TRBV4-1 with TRBJ1-6; D may be TRBD1 (5 bases). Germline V gene data show CDR1 as MGHRA and CDR2 as YSYEKL. The CDR3 totals 15 residues. With 4 bases removed from V and 14 bases from J, the gap between germline ends came to 21 bases. The CDR3 region has the DNA TGCGCCAGCAGCCGTACAGTGGCAGGGAGACTATCCCTCCACTTT. Its protein is CASSRTVAGRLSLHF.

This clonotype has a count of ten or more. The V call is TRBV21-1, the J call TRBJ2-1. TRBV21-1 is reported as a pseudogene. The CDR3 totals 12 residues. In nucleotides, the CDR3 is TGTGCCAGCAACCTTTATCACAATGAGCAGTTCTTC. Its protein product is CASNLYHNEQFF.

The rearrangement joins TRBV7-2 to TRBJ2-1; 8 bases are shared with TRBD2. The trim removed 5 bases at V and 6 bases at J, leaving 12 bases unmatched. The CDR3 consists of 16 residues. Germline CDR1 SGHTA, CDR2 FQGNSA. The CDR3 sequence: CASSPHNGGAFNEQFF. The CDR3 DNA follows: TGTGCCAGCAGCCCACATAACGGGGGGGCATTCAATGAGCAGTTCTTC.

The V and J genes are TRBV3-1 and TRBJ2-7; no definite D call. The germline V and J ends were trimmed by 1 base and 6 bases, with 7 bases remaining between them. Germline CDR1 LGHDT, CDR2 YNNKEL (reference sequence). This CDR3 is built from 12 residues. This chain's CDR3 is CASSQGPLEQYF. CDR3 coding DNA: TGTGCCAGCAGCCAAGGCCCCCTCGAGCAGTACTTC.

The J gene is TRBJ2-1, the V gene TRBV7-9; 12 nucleotides match TRBD2. Germline trimming cut 5 bases from V and 2 bases from J; bases unmatched to any gene: 10. The V gene's germline CDR1 is SEHNR and CDR2 FQNEAQ (reference sequence). The CDR3 loop spans 18 amino acids. The CDR3 region has the DNA TGTGCCAGCAGCCGCGGGCTAGCGGGGGGGCAAGCCTACAATGAGCAGTTCTTC. It encodes CASSRGLAGGQAYNEQFF.

This clonotype was detected only a few times. The chain joins TRBV29-1 to TRBJ2-3; tentative D call: TRBD2 (5 bases). CDR1 and CDR2 from the germline V gene are SQVTM and ANQGSEA. With 6 bases removed from V and 1 base from J, the gap between germline ends came to 8 bases. This CDR3 has 12 amino acids. This chain's CDR3 is CSVGAGTDTQYF. For the CDR3, the DNA is TGCAGCGTGGGAGCGGGCACAGATACGCAGTATTTT.

This clonotype was detected a few times. V gene TRBV14 combines with J gene TRBJ1-2; 7 nucleotides agree with TRBD1. Germline loops: CDR1 SGHDN, CDR2 FVKESK. The CDR3 covers 17 residues. J gave up 4 bases and V 4 bases, and 15 bases lay outside the gene matches. CDR3 coding DNA: TGTGCCAGCAGCCTCCGACTTTTACAGACAGGGTTCTATGGCTACACCTTC. This encodes CASSLRLLQTGFYGYTF.

This clonotype was found a few times. V usage is TRBV12-3 or TRBV12-4 and J usage is TRBJ1-4, with D possibly matching TRBD1 (5 bases). V gave up 3 bases and J gave up 5 bases, with 10 bases separating them. This CDR3 comprises 14 residues. CDR3 DNA sequence: TGTGCCAGCAGTTTTCACGGGGGGAATGAAAAACTGTTTTTT. Translating it yields CASSFHGGNEKLFF.